A selection of T cell receptor beta chains follows, all from one sample in a study of cytomegalovirus exposure and HLA in healthy donors. Method: immunoSEQ multiplex PCR; TCRdb's copy keeps in-frame clones and lacks some. The listing records some 130,000 clones. Sequencing was done on a sample of PBMCs. The receptor set was obtained from a woman aged 60-70 years in good health and CMV-seronegative. Both conserved end residues are part of each CDR3. The D gene is left open where the match is weak.

cdr3_aa cdr3_nt j_call v_call d_call
CASSTGLAGGVEFF TGTGCCAGCAGCACCGGACTAGCGGGGGGGGTGGAGTTCTTC TRBJ2-1 TRBV7-3 TRBD2
CSSTGQGAFSGYTF TGCAGCTCGACAGGCCAGGGGGCTTTTAGTGGCTACACCTTC TRBJ1-2 TRBV29-1 TRBD1
CASSKGQGALGYTF TGTGCCAGCAGCAAAGGACAGGGGGCGCTTGGCTACACCTTC TRBJ1-2 TRBV13 TRBD1
CASSPRPNTGELFF TGTGCCAGTAGTCCCAGGCCGAACACCGGGGAGCTGTTTTTT TRBJ2-2 TRBV19 .
CASSLQGADEKLFF TGTGCCAGCAGCTTGCAGGGGGCAGATGAAAAACTGTTTTTT TRBJ1-4 TRBV5-4 TRBD1
CASSLSGSSYNEQFF TGTGCCAGCAGCCTTAGCGGGAGCTCCTACAATGAGCAGTTCTTC TRBJ2-1 TRBV9 TRBD2
CATSKRDSRIGTQYF TGTGCCACCAGCAAAAGGGACAGCAGGATCGGTACGCAGTATTTT TRBJ2-3 TRBV15 TRBD1
CASRETGAGNTIYF TGTGCCAGCAGAGAAACAGGCGCTGGAAACACCATATATTTT TRBJ1-3 TRBV25-1 .
CASSLARGQGVDNSPLHF TGTGCCAGCAGCTTGGCCCGGGGACAGGGCGTAGATAATTCACCCCTCCACTTT TRBJ1-6 TRBV5-5 TRBD1
CASAPTGSGTYEQYF TGTGCCAGCGCTCCGACAGGGTCGGGAACCTACGAGCAGTACTTC TRBJ2-7 TRBV2 TRBD1
CAWSVLPRGGAFYEKLFF TGTGCCTGGAGTGTACTACCACGGGGGGGGGCTTTTTATGAAAAACTGTTTTTT TRBJ1-4 TRBV30 .
CSVVQGLRGYTF TGCAGCGTTGTCCAGGGCTTAAGGGGCTACACCTTC TRBJ1-2 TRBV29-1 .
CASSSTGNSQPQHF TGTGCCAGCAGTTCCACAGGGAATTCTCAGCCCCAGCATTTT TRBJ1-5 TRBV6-5 .
CASSFYQPQHF TGTGCCAGCAGTTTCTACCAGCCCCAGCATTTT TRBJ1-5 TRBV27 .
CASRIGGRAFGELFF TGTGCCAGTAGGATTGGGGGGAGGGCCTTCGGGGAGCTGTTTTTT TRBJ2-2 TRBV19 TRBD2
CASSSTQQGMETQYF TGTGCCAGCAGTTCCACGCAACAGGGTATGGAGACCCAGTACTTC TRBJ2-5 TRBV28 .
CASSYRPGGNEKLFF TGTGCCAGCAGTTATCGGCCAGGGGGCAACGAAAAACTGTTTTTT TRBJ1-4 TRBV6-5 TRBD1
CASNQASGTTDTQYF TGTGCCAGCAACCAAGCTAGCGGGACCACAGATACGCAGTATTTT TRBJ2-3 TRBV6-6 TRBD2
CAWSGRALHYEQYF TGTGCCTGGAGTGGGAGAGCTCTCCACTACGAGCAGTACTTC TRBJ2-7 TRBV30 .
CASSTEHEQFF TGCGCCAGCAGTACAGAGCATGAGCAGTTCTTC TRBJ2-1 TRBV5-1 .
CAWSVAEKLFF TGTGCCTGGAGTGTAGCTGAAAAACTGTTTTTT TRBJ1-4 TRBV30 .
CASSLEGGNYEQYF TGTGCCAGCAGCTTAGAAGGGGGAAACTACGAGCAGTACTTC TRBJ2-7 TRBV7-3 .
CASSEIGTANQPQHF TGTGCCAGCAGTGAAATCGGGACAGCCAATCAGCCCCAGCATTTT TRBJ1-5 TRBV2 TRBD1
CASSFRRNYEQYF TGTGCCAGTAGTTTCCGGAGAAATTACGAGCAGTACTTC TRBJ2-7 TRBV19 .
CATSNLGPLSGANVLTF TGTGCCACCAGCAACCTGGGCCCCCTCTCTGGGGCCAACGTCCTGACTTTC TRBJ2-6 TRBV15 .
CASSLASGSPYEQYF TGTGCCAGCAGTTTAGCTAGCGGGAGTCCCTACGAGCAGTACTTC TRBJ2-7 TRBV27 TRBD2
CASRETGGNTYEQYF TGCGCCAGCAGGGAAACAGGGGGCAACACCTACGAGCAGTACTTC TRBJ2-7 TRBV5-1 TRBD1
CAWSVSSGRANIQYF TGTGCCTGGAGTGTCAGCAGCGGGAGGGCGAACATTCAGTACTTC TRBJ2-4 TRBV30 TRBD2
CASSEYAGQNSGNTIYF TGCGCCAGCAGTGAGTACGCGGGACAGAACTCTGGAAACACCATATATTTT TRBJ1-3 TRBV10-1 TRBD1
CASSVGTGVPEQYF TGTGCCAGCAGCGTCGGGACAGGGGTACCCGAGCAGTACTTC TRBJ2-7 TRBV9 TRBD1
CASSHDRAEAFF TGTGCCAGCAGCCATGACAGGGCTGAAGCTTTCTTT TRBJ1-1 TRBV7-9 TRBD1
CASSIGVRPYNEQFF TGTGCCAGTAGTATAGGCGTCCGCCCCTACAATGAGCAGTTCTTC TRBJ2-1 TRBV19 .
CASSSQGAGQPQHF TGTGCCAGCAGCTCACAGGGGGCGGGTCAGCCCCAGCATTTT TRBJ1-5 TRBV7-9 TRBD1
CASSLQGADSPLHF TGTGCCAGCAGCTTACAGGGGGCCGATTCACCCCTCCACTTT TRBJ1-6 TRBV7-3 TRBD1
CASIWGQGYNEQFF TGTGCCAGCATATGGGGACAGGGGTACAATGAGCAGTTCTTC TRBJ2-1 TRBV2 TRBD1
CASSLRGNNQPQHF TGTGCCAGCAGTCTAAGGGGAAACAATCAGCCCCAGCATTTT TRBJ1-5 TRBV5-6 .
CASSRTGTSNSYEQYF TGTGCCAGCAGTCGAACCGGGACTAGCAACTCCTACGAGCAGTACTTC TRBJ2-7 TRBV27 TRBD2
CASSRNRVGEQFF TGCGCCAGCAGCCGCAACAGGGTCGGTGAGCAGTTCTTC TRBJ2-1 TRBV4-1 .
CASSLPLRHYGYTF TGTGCCAGCAGTTTACCCCTGCGGCACTATGGCTACACCTTC TRBJ1-2 TRBV28 .
CASSYSRGRFQPQHF TGTGCCAGCAGTTATTCCAGGGGGCGTTTTCAGCCCCAGCATTTT TRBJ1-5 TRBV6-5 TRBD1
CASTLGSRDEQFF TGTGCCAGTACCTTAGGTTCGCGGGATGAGCAGTTCTTC TRBJ2-1 TRBV19 .
CASGPGQGYGYTF TGTGCCAGCGGACCGGGACAGGGATATGGCTACACCTTC TRBJ1-2 TRBV27 TRBD1
CASSDDRGNYEQYF TGCGCCAGCAGCGATGACCGCGGCAACTACGAGCAGTACTTC TRBJ2-7 TRBV5-1 .
CASSLGLASDNEQFF TGTGCTAGCAGCTTAGGGCTAGCATCAGACAATGAGCAGTTCTTC TRBJ2-1 TRBV7-7 .
CASSTQGFFFDEQFF TGTGCCAGTAGTACGCAGGGGTTTTTTTTCGATGAGCAGTTCTTC TRBJ2-1 TRBV19 .
CASSSKTGANYGYTF TGCGCCAGCAGCTCCAAGACAGGAGCTAACTATGGCTACACCTTC TRBJ1-2 TRBV5-1 .
CASSYGLAGGGENIQYF TGTGCCAGCTCATACGGACTAGCGGGAGGCGGGGAAAACATTCAGTACTTC TRBJ2-4 TRBV18 TRBD2
CASSYVASSYEQYF TGTGCCAGCAGTTACGTTGCGTCCTCCTACGAGCAGTACTTC TRBJ2-7 TRBV6-5 .